This T cell receptor (beta chain) was captured in a study of OX40 agonist ivuxolimab in advanced cancers. Study in general: Past anti-PD-1, anti-PD-L1 or anti-CTLA-4 therapy was accepted, and roughly 42% had received some.

The ends lost 4 bases at V and 1 base at J; junction bases unmatched: 8. Germline CDR1 SGHRS, CDR2 YFSETQ. The CDR3 is 16 residues long. Assay: immunoSEQ multiplex PCR; the TCRdb copy retains only in-frame clones and omits some. Of about 79,000 clones listed, approximately 92% are singletons. The TCR was taken from an adult with an advanced solid tumor such as melanoma, head and neck, liver or kidney cancer. The V call is TRBV5-1, the J call TRBJ1-1; 9 nucleotides line up with TRBD1. The sequencing here drew on CD4+ or CD8+ T cells sorted from blood, taken in a trial of the OX40 agonist ivuxolimab. The CDR3 here is CASSLDRGPGNTEAFF. The CDR3 coding sequence is TGCGCCAGCAGCCTGGACAGGGGCCCAGGGAACACTGAAGCTTTCTTT. The variable domain in full, with the rest retrieved from reference TRBV5-1 and TRBJ1-1, is KAGVTQTPRYLIKTRGQQVTLSCSPISGHRSVSWYQQTPGQGLQFLFEYFSETQRNKGNFPGRFSGRQFSNSRSEMNVSTLELGDSALYLCASSLDRGPGNTEAFFGQGTRLTVV.